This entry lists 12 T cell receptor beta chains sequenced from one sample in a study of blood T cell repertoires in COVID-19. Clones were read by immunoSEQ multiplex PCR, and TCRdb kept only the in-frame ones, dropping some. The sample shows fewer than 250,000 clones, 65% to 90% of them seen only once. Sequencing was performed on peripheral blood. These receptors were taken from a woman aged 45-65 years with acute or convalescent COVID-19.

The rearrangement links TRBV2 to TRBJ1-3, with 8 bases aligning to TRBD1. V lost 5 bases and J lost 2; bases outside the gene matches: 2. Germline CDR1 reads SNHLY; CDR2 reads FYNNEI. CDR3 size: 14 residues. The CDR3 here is CASSLQGAGNTIYF. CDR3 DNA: TGTGCCAGCAGTTTACAGGGGGCTGGAAACACCATATATTTT.

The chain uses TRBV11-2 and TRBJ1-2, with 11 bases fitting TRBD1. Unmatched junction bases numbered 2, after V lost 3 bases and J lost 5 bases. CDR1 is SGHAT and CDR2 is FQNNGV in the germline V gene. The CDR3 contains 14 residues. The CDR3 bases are TGTGCCAGCAGCTTTAGGGACAGGGGGTATGGCTACACCTTC. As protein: CASSFRDRGYGYTF.

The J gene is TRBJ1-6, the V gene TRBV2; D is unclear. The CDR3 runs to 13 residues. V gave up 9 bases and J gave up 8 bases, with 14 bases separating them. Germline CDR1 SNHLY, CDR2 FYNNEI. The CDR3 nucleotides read TGTGCCAGGGGTGCGGGGTTAGATTCACCCCTCCACTTT. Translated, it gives CARGAGLDSPLHF.

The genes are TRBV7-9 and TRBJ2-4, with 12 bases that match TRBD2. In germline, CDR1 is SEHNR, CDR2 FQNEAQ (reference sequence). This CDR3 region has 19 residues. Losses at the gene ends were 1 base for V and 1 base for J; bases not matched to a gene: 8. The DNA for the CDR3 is TGTGCCAGCAGCTTAGTCCTAGCGGGAGGGAGGTCGGCCAAAAACATTCAGTACTTC. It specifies CASSLVLAGGRSAKNIQYF.

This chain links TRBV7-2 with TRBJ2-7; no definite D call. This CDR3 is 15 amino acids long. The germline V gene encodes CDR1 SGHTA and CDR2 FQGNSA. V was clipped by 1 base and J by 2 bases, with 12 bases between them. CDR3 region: CASSLDARGTYEQYF. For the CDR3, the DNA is TGTGCCAGCAGCTTAGACGCGCGAGGCACCTACGAGCAGTACTTC.

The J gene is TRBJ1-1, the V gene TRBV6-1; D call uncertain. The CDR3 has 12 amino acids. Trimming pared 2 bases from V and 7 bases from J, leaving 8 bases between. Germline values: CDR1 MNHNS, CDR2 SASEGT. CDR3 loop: CASSEFPGEAFF. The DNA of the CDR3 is TGTGCCAGCAGTGAATTTCCCGGTGAAGCTTTCTTT.

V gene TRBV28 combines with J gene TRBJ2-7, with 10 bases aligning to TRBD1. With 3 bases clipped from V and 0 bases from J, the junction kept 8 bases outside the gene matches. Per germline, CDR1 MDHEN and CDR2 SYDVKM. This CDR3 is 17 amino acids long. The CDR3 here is CASSFRDRGISSYEQYF. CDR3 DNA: TGTGCCAGCAGTTTCCGGGACAGGGGCATAAGCTCCTACGAGCAGTACTTC.

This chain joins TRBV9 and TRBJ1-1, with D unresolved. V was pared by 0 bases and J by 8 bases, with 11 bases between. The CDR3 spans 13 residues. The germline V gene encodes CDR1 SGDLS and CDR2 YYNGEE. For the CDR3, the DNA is TGTGCCAGCAGCGTAGGGGAGCGAGGCGAAGCTTTCTTT. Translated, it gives CASSVGERGEAFF.

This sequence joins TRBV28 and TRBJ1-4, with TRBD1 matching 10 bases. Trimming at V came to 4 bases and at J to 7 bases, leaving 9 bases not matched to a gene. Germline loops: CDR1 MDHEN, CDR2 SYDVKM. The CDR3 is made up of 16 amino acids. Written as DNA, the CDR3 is TGTGCCAGCAGTTCCTCCGGGACAGGGGAGGGTGAAAAACTGTTTTTT. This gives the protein CASSSSGTGEGEKLFF.

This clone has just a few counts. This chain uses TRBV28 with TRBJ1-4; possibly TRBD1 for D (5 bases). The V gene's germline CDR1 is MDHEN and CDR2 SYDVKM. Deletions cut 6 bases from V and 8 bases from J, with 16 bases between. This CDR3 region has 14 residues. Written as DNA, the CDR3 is TGTGCCAGCAGACCCTACAGGTTGGTGGAAAAACTGTTTTTT. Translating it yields CASRPYRLVEKLFF.

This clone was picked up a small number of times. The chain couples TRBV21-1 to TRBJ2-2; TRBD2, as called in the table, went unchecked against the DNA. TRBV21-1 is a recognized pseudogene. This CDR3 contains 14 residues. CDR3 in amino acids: CASSNYNRVGELFF. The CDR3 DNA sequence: TGTGCCAGCAGCAACTACAACCGGGTCGGGGAGCTGTTTTTT.

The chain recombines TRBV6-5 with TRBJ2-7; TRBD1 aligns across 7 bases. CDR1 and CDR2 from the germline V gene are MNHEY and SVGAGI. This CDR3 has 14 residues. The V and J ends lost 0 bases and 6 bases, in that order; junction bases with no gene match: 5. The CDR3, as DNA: TGTGCCAGCAGTTACTCGAGGGGGCAACGCGAGCAGTACTTC. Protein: CASSYSRGQREQYF.